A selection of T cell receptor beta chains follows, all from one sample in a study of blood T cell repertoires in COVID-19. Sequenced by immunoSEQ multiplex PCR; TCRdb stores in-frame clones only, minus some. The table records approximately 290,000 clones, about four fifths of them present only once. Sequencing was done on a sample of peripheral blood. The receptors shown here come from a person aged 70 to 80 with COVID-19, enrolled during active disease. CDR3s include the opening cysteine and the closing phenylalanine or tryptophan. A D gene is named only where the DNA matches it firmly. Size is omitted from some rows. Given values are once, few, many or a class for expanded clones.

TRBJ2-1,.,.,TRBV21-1,TGTGCCAGCAGTAAACCGGGACAGATCTACAATGAGCAGTTCTTC,CASSKPGQIYNEQFF
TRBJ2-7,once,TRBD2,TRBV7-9,TGTGCCAGCAGCTTAGTTAGGGCTAGCGGGGGCTACGAGCAGTACTTC,CASSLVRASGGYEQYF
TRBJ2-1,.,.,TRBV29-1,TGCAGCGTGATTAGCGGGACAGGGGAGCAGTTCTTC,CSVISGTGEQFF
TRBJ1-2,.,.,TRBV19,TGTGCCAGTAACCCCCGTGGAGGCAGAACCTCTAACTATGGCTACACCTTC,CASNPRGGRTSNYGYTF
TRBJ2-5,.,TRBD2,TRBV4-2,TGTGCCAGCAGCCAAGGCGGGAGGGTACAAGAGACCCAGTACTTC,CASSQGGRVQETQYF
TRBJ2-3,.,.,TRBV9,TGTGCCAGCAGCGTAGGGCCAGATACGCAGTATTTT,CASSVGPDTQYF
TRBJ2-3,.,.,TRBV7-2,TGTGCCAGCCGCCAGGGCGGTAGCACAGATACGCAGTATTTT,CASRQGGSTDTQYF
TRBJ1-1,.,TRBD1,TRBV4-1,TGCGCCAGCAGCCAAAAAAGAGGGTTAGTGGAGACAGGGGGTGTAGCTGAAGCTTTCTTT,CASSQKRGLVETGGVAEAFF
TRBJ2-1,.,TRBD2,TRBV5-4,TGTGCCAGCAGCTACCCGACTAGCGGGATTCGCGAGCAGTTCTTC,CASSYPTSGIREQFF
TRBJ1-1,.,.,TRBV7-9,TGTGCCAGCAGCTTAGCGTACAGGGTGCGGGCTTTCTTT,CASSLAYRVRAFF
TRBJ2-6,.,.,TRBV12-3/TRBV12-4,TGTGCCAGCCGCCCAGCTGGGGCCAACGTCCTGACTTTC,CASRPAGANVLTF
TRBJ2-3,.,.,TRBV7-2,TGTGCCAGCAGCCAACTAAGCGCCATCCCGGGGGATACGCAGTATTTT,CASSQLSAIPGDTQYF
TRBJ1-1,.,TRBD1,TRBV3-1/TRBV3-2,TGTGCCAGCAGCCGACCCGGGACAGGGCTCGGAGCTTTCTTT,CASSRPGTGLGAFF
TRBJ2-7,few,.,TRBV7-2,TGTGCCAGCAACAGGGATACAGCCTCCTACGAGCAGTACTTC,CASNRDTASYEQYF
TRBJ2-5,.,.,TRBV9,TGTGCCAGCAGCGTAACCGGGAGCAAAGGGGAGACCCAGTACTTC,CASSVTGSKGETQYF
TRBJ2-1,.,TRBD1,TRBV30,TGTGCCTGGAGAGGGACAGGGAACAATGAGCAGTTCTTC,CAWRGTGNNEQFF
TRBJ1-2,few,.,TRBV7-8,TGTGCCAGCAGCTTAGAGCCGAACTATGGCTACACCTTC,CASSLEPNYGYTF
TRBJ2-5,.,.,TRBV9,TGTGCCAGCAGCGTAGGGCGCCGGGGGACCCAGTACTTC,CASSVGRRGTQYF
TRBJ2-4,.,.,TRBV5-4,TGTGCCAGCAGCTTGTGGGGTCCGGGAACCAAAAACATTCAGTACTTC,CASSLWGPGTKNIQYF
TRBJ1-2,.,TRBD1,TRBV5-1,TGCGCCAGCAGCTTGGCCCGACAGGGGGATAACTATGGCTACACCTTC,CASSLARQGDNYGYTF
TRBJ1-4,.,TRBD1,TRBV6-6,TGTGCCAGCAGTTTTGGACAGGGTGAGGAAAAACTGTTTTTT,CASSFGQGEEKLFF
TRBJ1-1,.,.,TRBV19,TGTGCCAGTAGTGAGGGCAGAGGAACTGAAGCTTTCTTT,CASSEGRGTEAFF
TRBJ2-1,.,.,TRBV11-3,TGTGCCAGCGGAAGGGGATTCCAGTACAATGAGCAGTTCTTC,CASGRGFQYNEQFF
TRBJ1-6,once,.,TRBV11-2,TGTGCCAGCAGCTTAGGCCCAGGGCCGAGCTCCTATAATTCACCCCTCCACTTT,CASSLGPGPSSYNSPLHF
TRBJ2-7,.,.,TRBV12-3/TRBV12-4,TGTGCCAGCAGTTTCCGGCGGCTTGAGCAGTACTTC,CASSFRRLEQYF
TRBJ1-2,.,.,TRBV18,TGTGCCAGCTCACCACCGCTCCGGGGATCCCTCGACTATGGCTACACCTTC,CASSPPLRGSLDYGYTF
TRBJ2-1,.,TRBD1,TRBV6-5,TGTGCCAGCAGTTACTTGGGACAGGGAAGGGATGAGCAGTTCTTC,CASSYLGQGRDEQFF
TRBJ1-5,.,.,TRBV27,TGTGCCAGCAGTTTTGGGCAGGCCGGGGGGCAAAATCAGCCCCAGCATTTT,CASSFGQAGGQNQPQHF
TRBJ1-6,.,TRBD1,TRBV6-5,TGTGCCAGCAGTTACACAGGGGGCAATTCACCCCTCCACTTT,CASSYTGGNSPLHF
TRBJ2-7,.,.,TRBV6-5,TGTGCCAGCAGTACTGACAGTCCCCTTTCCTACGAGCAGTACTTC,CASSTDSPLSYEQYF
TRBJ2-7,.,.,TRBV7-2,TGTGCCAGCAGCGTTCGCTCGGGCGAGCAGTACTTC,CASSVRSGEQYF